The source of this T cell receptor beta chain is a study of T cells after somatic rescue of genetic block. The assay was immunoSEQ multiplex PCR, and TCRdb's table has in-frame clones only and misses some. The repertoire holds roughly 67,000 clones, with around 90% as singletons. Sequencing was performed on peripheral blood mononuclear cells (PBMCs). This TCR was sampled from a man aged 35 to 55.

In nucleotides, the CDR3 is TGTGCCAGCAGCGTAGTAGCTAGCGGGGGGGATACGCAGTATTTT. As protein: CASSVVASGGDTQYF. The chain uses TRBV9 and TRBJ2-3; 11 bases are a match to TRBD2. CDR3 length equals 15 residues. The germline gives CDR1 SGDLS, CDR2 YYNGEE. The V gene end was trimmed by 0 bases and the J gene end by 6 bases; junction bases not matched to a gene: 3.